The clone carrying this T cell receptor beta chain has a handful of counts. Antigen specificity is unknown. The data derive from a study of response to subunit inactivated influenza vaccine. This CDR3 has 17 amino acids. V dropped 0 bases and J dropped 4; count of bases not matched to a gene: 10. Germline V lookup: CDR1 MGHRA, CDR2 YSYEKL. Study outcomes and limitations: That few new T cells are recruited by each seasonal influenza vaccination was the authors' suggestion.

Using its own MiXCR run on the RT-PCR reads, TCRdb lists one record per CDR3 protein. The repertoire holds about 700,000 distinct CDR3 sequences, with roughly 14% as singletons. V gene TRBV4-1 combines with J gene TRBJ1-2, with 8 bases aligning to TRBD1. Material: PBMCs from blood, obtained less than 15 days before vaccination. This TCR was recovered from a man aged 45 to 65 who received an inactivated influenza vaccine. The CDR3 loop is CASSQDVARQGRYGYTF. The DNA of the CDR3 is TGCGCCAGCAGCCAAGATGTGGCAAGACAGGGGCGCTATGGCTACACCTTC.